Listed below are T cell receptor beta chains from one sample, sequenced in a study of tumor and adjacent non-tumor tissue in lung cancer. TCRdb independently ran MiXCR on the multiplex PCR reads; one entry per CDR3 protein. The sample carries about 90,000 distinct CDR3 sequences, around three quarters recorded once. Sequenced: distant non-tumor lung tissue. These receptors originate from a woman in her forties or fifties with non-small cell lung cancer. Each CDR3 is given with its conserved first and last residue. The D gene is left open where the match is weak. Size is omitted from some rows. Given values are once, few, many or a class for expanded clones.

>TRBV28|once|TRBD2|TRBJ2-3
CASSLEGTSGSYTQHF
TGTGCCAGCAGTTTGGAGGGGACTAGCGGGAGCTATACGCAACATTTT
>TRBV6-5|.|.|TRBJ2-5
CASSRTSWGGMETQYF
TGTGCCAGCAGTAGAACCTCGTGGGGTGGCATGGAGACCCAGTATTTC
>TRBV20-1|once|.|TRBJ2-5
CSASGPPQDIQYF
TGCAGTGCTAGTGGCCCCCCACAAGATATCCAGTACTTC
>TRBV11-1|.|.|TRBJ1-1
CASIPRGAPNTKAFF
TGTGCCAGCATTCCCCGGGGGGCACCGAACACTAAAGCTTTCTTT
>TRBV11-2|.|.|TRBJ2-5
CASSFRGTPEIQYF
TGTGCCAGCAGCTTCAGAGGAACCCCAGAGATCCAGTACTTC
>TRBV29-1|once|.|TRBJ2-3
CSAGGRAGHQSTDTQYF
TGCAGCGCTGGCGGTAGGGCAGGTCACCAAAGCACAGATACGCAGTATTTT
>TRBV11-2|.|.|TRBJ1-1
CASNFAGGGIREAFF
TGTGCCAGCAACTTCGCTGGCGGGGGGATACGAGAAGCTTTCTTT
>TRBV6-5|few|.|TRBJ2-2
CASGDPTEGVHGELVF
TGTGCCAGTGGGGACCCCACAGAGGGCGTTCACGGGGAGCTGGTTTTT
>TRBV5-1|.|.|TRBJ2-2
CASSMGANTREMFF
TGTGCCAGCAGCATGGGGGCGAACACCAGGGAGATGTTTTTT
>TRBV12-3/TRBV12-4|medium-sized|.|TRBJ2-7
CASSEWEEQYF
TGTGCCAGCAGTGAGTGGGAAGAGCAGTACTTC
>TRBV4-1|.|.|TRBJ2-5
CASSLQGGNQETQYF
TGCGCCAGTAGCCTACAGGGGGGGAATCAGGAGACCCAGTACTTC
>TRBV6-1|many|TRBD2|TRBJ2-5
CASSPSGRVTQYF
TGTGCCAGCAGCCCTAGCGGGAGGGTGACCCAGTACTTC
>TRBV4-1|.|.|TRBJ1-1
CASSPVRTVDTETFF
TGCGCCAGCAGCCCAGTCCGGACTGTTGACACTGAAACTTTCTTT
>TRBV11-2|.|TRBD1|TRBJ2-7
CATSTGTGRAYEQYF
TGTGCCACCAGCACCGGGACAGGACGCGCCTACGAGCAATACTTC
>TRBV29-1|.|.|TRBJ2-1
CGVVPQGRGSYNDQFF
TGCGGCGTTGTCCCCCAGGGGCGCGGGTCCTACAATGATCAGTTCTTC
>TRBV20-1|once|.|TRBJ1-2
CSAMNPNYGYTF
TGCAGTGCTATGAATCCTAACTATGGCTACACCTTC
>TRBV4-1|.|.|TRBJ2-1
CTSSQVIDSVNEQFF
TGCACCAGCAGCCAAGTTATCGATAGCGTCAATGAGCAGTTCTTC
>TRBV6-5|.|.|TRBJ2-3
CVSSYSTRDSHRTTDTQYF
TGTGTCAGCAGTTACTCCACCCGGGACTCTCACCGAACCACAGATACGCAGTATTTT
>TRBV5-8|many|TRBD1|TRBJ2-2
CASRATGGPGELFF
TGTGCCAGCAGAGCGACAGGGGGCCCCGGGGAGCTGTTTTTT
>TRBV6-1|many|.|TRBJ2-1
CASTLPGANEQFF
TGTGCCAGCACCCTCCCAGGTGCAAATGAGCAGTTCTTC
>TRBV6-2/TRBV6-3|once|TRBD1|TRBJ1-2
CASTLTGDYGNTF
TGTGCCAGCACGTTGACAGGGGACTATGGTAACACCTTC
>TRBV7-9|few|.|TRBJ2-7
CASSPPGRSYKQYF
TGTGCCAGCAGCCCGCCCGGCCGATCCTACAAGCAGTACTTC
>TRBV6-2/TRBV6-3|.|.|TRBJ2-2
CASRAPSHTGEMFF
TGTGCCAGCAGGGCCCCGTCCCACACCGGGGAGATGTTTTTT
>TRBV6-5|.|TRBD2|TRBJ2-1
CTSKGLAGIEQFF
TGTACCAGCAAGGGACTAGCGGGAATTGAGCAGTTTTTC
>TRBV29-1|.|TRBD1|TRBJ2-1
CCVGTGDHIEQFF
TGCTGCGTTGGGACAGGGGACCACATTGAGCAGTTCTTC
>TRBV24-1|.|.|TRBJ2-1
CATSDLKENEQFF
TGTGCCACCAGTGATTTGAAGGAGAATGAGCAGTTCTTC
>TRBV5-4|.|.|TRBJ2-3
CASNSKFGGTDTQYF
TGTGCTAGCAACTCAAAATTCGGAGGTACAGATACGCAGTATTTT
>TRBV5-5|.|TRBD1|TRBJ2-1
CASSFGQGAANEQFF
TGTGCCAGCAGCTTTGGACAGGGGGCTGCCAATGAGCAGTTCTTC
>TRBV7-2|.|TRBD2|TRBJ2-7
CASSLTSGSYEQYF
TGTGCCAGCAGCCTGACTAGCGGGAGCTACGAGCAGTACTTC
>TRBV12-3/TRBV12-4|.|TRBD2|TRBJ2-7
CASGTGGLNSYEQYF
TGTGCCAGCGGAACGGGAGGTCTTAACTCCTACGAGCAGTACTTC
>TRBV6-6|.|.|TRBJ2-3
CASTVASTTDRQYF
TGTGCCAGCACCGTAGCCAGTACCACAGATAGGCAGTATTTT
>TRBV6-1|.|.|TRBJ2-5
CASSEDGYRETQYF
TGTGCCAGCAGTGAAGACGGGTATCGAGAGACCCAGTACTTC
>TRBV5-6|.|.|TRBJ1-1
CASSLVPSMNTKAFF
TGTGCCAGCAGCTTGGTTCCAAGTATGAACACTAAAGCTTTCTTT
>TRBV6-6|many|TRBD1|TRBJ2-7
CASSEGQGTGEQYF
TGTGCCAGCAGTGAGGGACAGGGGACGGGGGAGCAGTACTTC
>TRBV12-3/TRBV12-4|many|.|TRBJ1-1
CASSPSSGSTEAFF
TGTGCCAGCAGTCCCTCGTCGGGGTCCACTGAAGCTTTCTTT
>TRBV6-5|.|TRBD2|TRBJ2-3
CASSHERVGRATTDMQYF
TGTGCCAGCAGCCATGAAAGGGTCGGGAGGGCCACCACAGATATGCAGTATTTT
>TRBV10-2|.|TRBD1|TRBJ1-4
CASSGFGGTGTLPGKLFF
TGCGCGAGCTCCGGGTTTGGGGGGACAGGGACGCTTCCTGGAAAACTGTTTTTT
>TRBV20-1|.|TRBD1|TRBJ2-7
CSTSPGTGTQAYEQYF
TGCAGTACTAGTCCCGGGACAGGGACCCAGGCCTACGAGCAGTACTTC
>TRBV11-2|.|.|TRBJ1-5
CTSSNWVYIVPQHF
TGTACCAGCAGCAATTGGGTGTATATAGTGCCCCAGCATTTT
>TRBV10-2|many|.|TRBJ2-1
CASSELNPYNEQFF
TGCGCCAGCAGTGAGCTGAACCCCTACAATGAGCAGTTCTTC
>TRBV24-1|.|.|TRBJ2-2
CATSDLLLRTGKLFF
TGTGCCACCAGTGATTTGCTGTTAAGGACCGGGAAGCTGTTTTTT
>TRBV7-8|many|.|TRBJ2-7
CASSPSRGYEQYF
TGTGCCAGCAGCCCAAGTAGGGGGTACGAGCAGTACTTC
>TRBV5-6|.|.|TRBJ2-5
CDSIFNRNLQETQYF
TGTGACAGCATCTTCAACCGAAACCTCCAAGAGACCCAGTACTTT
>TRBV5-4|.|TRBD2|TRBJ2-3
CARSGLAGGRDTQYF
TGTGCCAGGAGCGGACTAGCAGGAGGAAGGGATACGCAGTATTTT
>TRBV12-3/TRBV12-4|once|.|TRBJ1-5
CASKTKSGNQPQHF
TGTGCCAGCAAAACAAAAAGTGGGAATCAGCCCCAGCATTTT
>TRBV29-1|.|.|TRBJ2-1
CNIELSGSSYNEQFF
TGCAACATTGAACTATCCGGGAGCTCCTACAATGAGCAGTTCTTC
>TRBV11-2|.|TRBD2|TRBJ2-1
CASGFRAGEQLEQFF
TGTGCTAGCGGCTTCAGAGCGGGAGAACAGCTTGAGCAGTTCTTC
>TRBV28|.|.|TRBJ2-7
CASSLSDPRGHEQYF
TGTGCCAGCAGTTTATCTGATCCTAGAGGCCACGAGCAGTACTTC
>TRBV11-2|.|.|TRBJ2-3
CASILDRADIQYF
TGTGCCAGCATCTTAGATCGGGCAGATATTCAGTATTTT
>TRBV12-3/TRBV12-4|.|TRBD1|TRBJ2-2
CAIRRQGTGELFF
TGCGCCATCAGACGACAGGGTACCGGGGAGCTGTTTTTC
>TRBV4-1|.|.|TRBJ2-6
CDGSQDSGTNVLTF
TGCGACGGCAGCCAAGATTCTGGGACCAACGTCCTGACTTTC
>TRBV11-2|.|.|TRBJ2-7
CASNLVSSGEQYF
TGTGCCAGCAACTTAGTGTCCTCGGGCGAGCAGTACTTC
>TRBV6-6|.|.|TRBJ1-3
CASSEGISENTIYF
TGTGCCAGCAGTGAAGGGATTTCTGAAAACACGATATATTTT
>TRBV6-5|.|TRBD2|TRBJ2-7
CASSRVRTSRVPYEQYF
TGTGCCAGCAGTCGTGTTAGGACTAGTAGGGTTCCCTACGAGCAGTACTTC
>TRBV6-1|.|.|TRBJ2-5
CASGGRTRAYQEIQYF
TGTGCCAGCGGGGGCCGGACTAGAGCTTACCAAGAGATCCAGTACTTC
>TRBV4-2|.|.|TRBJ2-1
CASIQEGDGGPYKEQFF
TGTGCCAGCATACAAGAGGGGGATGGCGGACCCTACAAAGAGCAGTTCTTC
>TRBV7-2|.|.|TRBJ1-1
CASSLGGEGPEAFF
TGTGCCAGCAGCTTAGGTGGGGAAGGACCCGAAGCTTTCTTT